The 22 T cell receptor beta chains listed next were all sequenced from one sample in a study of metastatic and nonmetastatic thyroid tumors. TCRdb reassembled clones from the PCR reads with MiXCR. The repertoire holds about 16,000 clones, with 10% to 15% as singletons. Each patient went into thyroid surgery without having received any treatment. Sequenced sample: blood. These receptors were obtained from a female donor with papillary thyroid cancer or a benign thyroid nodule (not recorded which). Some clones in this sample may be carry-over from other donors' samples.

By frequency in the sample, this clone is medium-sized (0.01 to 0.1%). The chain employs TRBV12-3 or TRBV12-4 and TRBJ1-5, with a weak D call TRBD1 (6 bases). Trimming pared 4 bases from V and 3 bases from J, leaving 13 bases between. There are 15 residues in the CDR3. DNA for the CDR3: TGTGCCAGCAGTTCACAGGGTGTCGCCAATCAGCCCCAGCATTTT. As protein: CASSSQGVANQPQHF.

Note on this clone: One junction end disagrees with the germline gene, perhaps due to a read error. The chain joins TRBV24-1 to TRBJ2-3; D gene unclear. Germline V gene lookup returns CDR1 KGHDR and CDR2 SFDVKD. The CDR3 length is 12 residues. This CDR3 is CASSTATDTQYF. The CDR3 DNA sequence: TGTGCCAGCAGTACTGCCACAGATACGCAGTATTTT.

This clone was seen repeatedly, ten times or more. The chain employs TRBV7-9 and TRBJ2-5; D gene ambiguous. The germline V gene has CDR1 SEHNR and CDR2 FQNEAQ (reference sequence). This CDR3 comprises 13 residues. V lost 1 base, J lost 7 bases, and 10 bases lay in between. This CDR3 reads CASSLDHWGTQYF. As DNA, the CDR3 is TGTGCCAGCAGCTTAGACCACTGGGGGACCCAGTACTTC.

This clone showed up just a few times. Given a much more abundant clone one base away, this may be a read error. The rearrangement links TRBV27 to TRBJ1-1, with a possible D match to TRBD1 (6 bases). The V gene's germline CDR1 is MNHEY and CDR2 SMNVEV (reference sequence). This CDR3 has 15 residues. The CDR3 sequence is CASSGGGAGNTEALF. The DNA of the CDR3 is TGTGCCAGCAGTGGGGGGGGGGCCGGGAACACTGAAGCTTTATTT.

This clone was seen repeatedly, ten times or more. CDR3 residues: CASSEGKEGTQYF. CDR3 DNA: TGTGCCAGCAGTGAAGGGAAGGAAGGGACCCAGTACTTC. This rearrangement joins TRBV2 to TRBJ2-5; D unresolved. Trimming removed 1 base from V and 7 bases from J, with 10 bases in between. From germline, CDR1 is SNHLY and CDR2 FYNNEI. The CDR3 consists of 13 residues.

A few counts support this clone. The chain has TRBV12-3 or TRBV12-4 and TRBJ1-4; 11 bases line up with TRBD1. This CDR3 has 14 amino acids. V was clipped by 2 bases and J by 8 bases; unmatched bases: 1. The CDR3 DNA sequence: TGTGCCAGCAGTTTAAGGACAGGGGGCGAAAAACTGTTTTTT. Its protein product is CASSLRTGGEKLFF.

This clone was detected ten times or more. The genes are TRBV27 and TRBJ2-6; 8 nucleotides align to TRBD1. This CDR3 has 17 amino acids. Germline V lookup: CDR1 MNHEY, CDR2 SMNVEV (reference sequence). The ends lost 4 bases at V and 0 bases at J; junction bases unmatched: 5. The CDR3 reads CASSSGQGLSGANVLTF. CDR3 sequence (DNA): TGTGCCAGCAGTTCAGGACAGGGCCTCTCTGGGGCCAACGTCCTGACTTTC.

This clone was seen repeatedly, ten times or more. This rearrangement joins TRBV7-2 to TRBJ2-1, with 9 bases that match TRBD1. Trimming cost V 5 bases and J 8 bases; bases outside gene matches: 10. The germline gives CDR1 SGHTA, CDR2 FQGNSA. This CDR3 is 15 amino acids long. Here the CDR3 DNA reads TGTGCCAGCAGCACATACAGGGGGCAAGGGGATGAGCAGTTCTTC. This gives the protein CASSTYRGQGDEQFF.

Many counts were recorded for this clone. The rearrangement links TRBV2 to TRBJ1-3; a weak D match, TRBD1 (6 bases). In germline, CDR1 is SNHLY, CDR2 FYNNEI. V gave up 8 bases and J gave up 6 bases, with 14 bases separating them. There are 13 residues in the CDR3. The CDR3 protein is CASRRGALNTIYF. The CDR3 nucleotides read TGTGCCAGCCGTCGGGGGGCCTTAAACACCATATATTTT. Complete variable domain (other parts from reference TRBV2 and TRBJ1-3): EPEVTQTPSHQVTQMGQEVILRCVPISNHLYFYWYRQILGQKVEFLVSFYNNEISEKSEIFDDQFSVERPDGSNFTLKIRSTKLEDSAMYFCASRRGALNTIYFGEGSWLTVV.

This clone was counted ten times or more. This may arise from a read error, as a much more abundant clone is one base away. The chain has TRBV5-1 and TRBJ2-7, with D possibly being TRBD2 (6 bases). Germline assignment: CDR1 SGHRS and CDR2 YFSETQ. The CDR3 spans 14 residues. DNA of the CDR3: TGCGCCGGCAGCATCGAGGGGACTGACTACGAGCAGTACTTC. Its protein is CAGSIEGTDYEQYF.

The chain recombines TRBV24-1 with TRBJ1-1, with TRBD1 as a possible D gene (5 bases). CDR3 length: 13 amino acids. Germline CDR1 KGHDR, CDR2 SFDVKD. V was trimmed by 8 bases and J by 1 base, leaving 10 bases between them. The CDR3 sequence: CATMGEENTEAFF. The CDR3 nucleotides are TGTGCCACCATGGGGGAAGAGAACACTGAAGCTTTCTTT.

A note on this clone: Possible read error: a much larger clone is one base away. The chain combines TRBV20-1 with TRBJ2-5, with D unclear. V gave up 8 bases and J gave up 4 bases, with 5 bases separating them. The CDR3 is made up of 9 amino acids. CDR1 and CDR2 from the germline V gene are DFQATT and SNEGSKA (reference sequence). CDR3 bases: TGCAGTTGGGGAGAGACCCAGTACTTC. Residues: CSWGETQYF.

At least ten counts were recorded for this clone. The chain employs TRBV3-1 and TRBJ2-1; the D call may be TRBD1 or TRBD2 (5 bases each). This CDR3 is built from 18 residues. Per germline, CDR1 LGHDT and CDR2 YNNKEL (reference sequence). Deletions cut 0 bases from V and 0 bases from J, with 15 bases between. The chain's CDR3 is CASSQEWAGATSYNEQFF. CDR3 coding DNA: TGTGCCAGCAGCCAAGAATGGGCCGGGGCGACCTCCTACAATGAGCAGTTCTTC.

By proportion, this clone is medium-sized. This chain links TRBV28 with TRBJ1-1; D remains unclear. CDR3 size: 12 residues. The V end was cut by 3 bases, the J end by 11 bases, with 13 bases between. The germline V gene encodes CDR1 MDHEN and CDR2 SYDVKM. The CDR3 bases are TGTGCCAGCAGTTTTATTGAGGTTGCGGCTTTCTTT. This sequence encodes CASSFIEVAAFF.

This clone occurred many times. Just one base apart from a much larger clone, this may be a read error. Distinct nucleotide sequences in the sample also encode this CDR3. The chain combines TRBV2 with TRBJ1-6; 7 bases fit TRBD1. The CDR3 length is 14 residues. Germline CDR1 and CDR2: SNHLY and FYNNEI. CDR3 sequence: CASIRDRVNSPLHF. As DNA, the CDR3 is TGTGCTAGCATTCGAGACAGGGTTAATTCACCCCTCCACTTT.

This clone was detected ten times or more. This chain's CDR3 is CASSASGLNTEAFF. The CDR3 DNA follows: TGTGCCAGCAGTGCATCGGGGCTGAACACTGAAGCTTTCTTT. This chain uses TRBV2 with TRBJ1-1; TRBD1 is a possible D gene (5 bases). Trimming removed 4 bases at V and 0 bases at J, with 9 bases between. CDR1 and CDR2 from the germline V gene are SNHLY and FYNNEI. The CDR3 covers 14 residues.

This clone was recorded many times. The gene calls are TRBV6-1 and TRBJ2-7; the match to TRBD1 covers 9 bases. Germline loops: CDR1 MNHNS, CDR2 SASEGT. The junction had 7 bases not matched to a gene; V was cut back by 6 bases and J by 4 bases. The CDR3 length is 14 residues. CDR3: CASSQQGAGYEQYF. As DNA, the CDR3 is TGTGCCAGCAGCCAACAGGGGGCCGGGTACGAGCAGTACTTC.

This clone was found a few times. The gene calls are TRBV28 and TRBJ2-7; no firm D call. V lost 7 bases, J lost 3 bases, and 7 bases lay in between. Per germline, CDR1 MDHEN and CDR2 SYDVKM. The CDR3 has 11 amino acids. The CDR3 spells CASISYYEQYF. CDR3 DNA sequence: TGTGCCAGCATTTCTTACTACGAGCAGTACTTC.

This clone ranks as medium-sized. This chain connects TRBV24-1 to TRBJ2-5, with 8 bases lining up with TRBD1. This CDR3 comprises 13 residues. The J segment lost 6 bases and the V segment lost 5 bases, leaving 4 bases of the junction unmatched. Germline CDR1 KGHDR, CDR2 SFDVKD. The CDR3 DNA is TGTGCCACCAGTGGCGGACAGGGACAGACCCAGTACTTC. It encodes CATSGGQGQTQYF.

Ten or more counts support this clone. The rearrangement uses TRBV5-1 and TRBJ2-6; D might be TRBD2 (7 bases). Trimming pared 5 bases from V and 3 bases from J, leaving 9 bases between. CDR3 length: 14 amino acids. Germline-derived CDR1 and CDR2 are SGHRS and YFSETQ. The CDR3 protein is CASRGGLGANVLTF. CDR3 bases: TGCGCCAGCAGGGGGGGGCTTGGGGCCAACGTCCTGACTTTC.

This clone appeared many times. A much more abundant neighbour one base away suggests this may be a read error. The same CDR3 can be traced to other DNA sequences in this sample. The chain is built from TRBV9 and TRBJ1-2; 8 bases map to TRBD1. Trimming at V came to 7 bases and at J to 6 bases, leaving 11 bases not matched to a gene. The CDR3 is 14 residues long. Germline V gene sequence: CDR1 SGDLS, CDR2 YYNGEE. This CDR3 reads CASGRTGGLDGYTF. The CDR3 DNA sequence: TGTGCCAGCGGGAGAACAGGGGGACTTGATGGCTACACCTTC.

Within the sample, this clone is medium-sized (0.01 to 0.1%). The CDR3 DNA is TGTGCCAGCAGCGTACAGGGCAATGGCTACACCTTC. This sequence encodes CASSVQGNGYTF. This chain connects TRBV6-2 or TRBV6-3 to TRBJ1-2; weak D call: TRBD1 (6 bases). V lost 6 bases, J lost 6 bases, and 11 bases lay in between. This CDR3 comprises 12 residues. Germline V CDR1 and CDR2: MNHEY, SVGEGT.